The entry that follows covers one T cell receptor (beta chain) sequence. Its target is unknown. At one end the junction does not follow the germline gene, possibly because of a read error. The sample comes from a study of T-cell memory formation after mild COVID-19. This CDR3 spans 13 amino acids. Germline-derived CDR1 and CDR2 are WSHSY and SAAADI. Amplification by 5'RACE using constant-segment primers produced TCR alpha and TCR beta cDNA libraries that carried sample barcodes and UMIs. TCRdb re-called the 5' RACE reads through MiXCR, storing one row per CDR3 protein. The table shows about 150,000 distinct CDR3 sequences, with roughly 28% occurring only once. General observations from the study: Pre-infection memory contained some responding clones, which suggested that cross-reactive memory had joined.

The chain recombines TRBV10-2 with TRBJ2-7, with D hard to call. Sequenced input: PBMCs or a T cell subset sorted from them (not recorded which). The receptor was derived from an adult woman who had mild COVID-19 (a few samples of this study predate the infection). Cell type and time point are not known. This CDR3 reads CARSPLGSYEQYF. CDR3 DNA sequence: TGCGCCCGCAGCCCCCTGGGCTCCTACGAGCAGTACTTC.